This TCR beta chain stems from a study of T cell changes during pregnancy in multiple sclerosis. Profiled with immunoSEQ multiplex PCR; TCRdb holds only in-frame clones, not every one. The data contain some 28,000 clones, 90% to 95% of them singletons. This TCR derives from a female donor with multiple sclerosis, enrolled in a pregnancy study. The source material was CD8+ T cells from peripheral blood mononuclear cells, sampled before pregnancy.

The CDR3 protein is CASSGGRDTDTQYF. For the CDR3, the DNA is TGTGCCAGCAGTGGAGGCCGAGACACAGATACGCAGTATTTT. The V and J genes are TRBV6-4 and TRBJ2-3; D is uncertain. CDR3 length: 14 residues. Germline values: CDR1 MRHNA, CDR2 SNTAGT. Trimming pared 4 bases from V and 2 bases from J, leaving 10 bases between.